Presented here are 10 T cell receptor beta chains from one specimen sequenced in a study of T cell repertoires in cytomegalovirus infection. Each CDR3 protein gets one entry after TCRdb re-called the reads with MiXCR. The data contain 300,000 to 400,000 distinct CDR3 sequences, 25% to 35% of them seen just once; the ten biggest clones take up 20%. These receptors' antigens are unknown. The source was cultured PBMCs, collected from culture after CMV antigen stimulation. Receptors originate from a human donor in good health (CMV status not recorded). Some clones in this sample may be carry-over from other donors' samples.

This clonotype was seen at least ten times. V is TRBV7-8 and J is TRBJ2-1, with TRBD2 matching over 10 bases. The CDR3 has 15 residues. V was pared by 5 bases and J by 5 bases, with 6 bases of the junction left unmatched. CDR1 is SGHVS, CDR2 FQNEAQ, per germline. DNA of the CDR3: TGTGCCAGCAGCCCCCGGCTAGCGGGAGACAATGAGCAGTTCTTC. Protein: CASSPRLAGDNEQFF.

This clonotype was found many times. The rearrangement joins TRBV25-1 to TRBJ1-2; possible D gene TRBD1, 6 bases. CDR3 length equals 14 residues. V was shortened by 5 bases and J by 2 bases, with 12 bases between the two germline ends. CDR1 and CDR2 from the germline V gene are MGHDK and SYGVNS. CDR3 amino acids: CASSPRGGNYGYTF. The CDR3 nucleotides read TGTGCCAGCAGTCCAAGGGGGGGGAACTATGGCTACACCTTC.

For the CDR3, the DNA is TGTGCCAGCAGTTTAGTCGGACAATTACGCAATGAGCAGTTCTTC. Amino acid sequence: CASSLVGQLRNEQFF. This chain joins TRBV28 and TRBJ2-1; the D gene is possibly TRBD1 (5 bases). Trimming left V 2 bases short and J 6 bases short, with 14 bases between. The CDR3 loop spans 15 amino acids. Germline V CDR1 and CDR2: MDHEN, SYDVKM.

The chain recombines TRBV6-4 with TRBJ2-6, with no clear D. This CDR3 has 15 residues. V lost 4 bases, J lost 2 bases, and 9 bases lay in between. Germline-derived CDR1 and CDR2 are MRHNA and SNTAGT. CDR3 protein: CASSAGPPGANVLTF. The CDR3 DNA follows: TGTGCCAGCAGTGCCGGGCCGCCTGGGGCCAACGTCCTGACTTTC.

The CDR3 bases are TGTGCCAGCAGTTTATCGATGGCTTCCTACGAGCAGTACTTC. Its protein product is CASSLSMASYEQYF. This sequence joins TRBV27 and TRBJ2-7, with D unclear. Germline-derived CDR1 and CDR2 are MNHEY and SMNVEV (reference sequence). The CDR3 covers 14 residues. The V gene lost 0 bases and the J gene lost 1 base, with 7 bases spanning the gap.

The genes are TRBV19 and TRBJ1-5; D is ambiguous. V gave up 2 bases and J gave up 0 bases, with 8 bases separating them. Germline V gene sequence: CDR1 LNHDA, CDR2 SQIVND (reference sequence). CDR3 length equals 15 residues. For the CDR3, the DNA is TGTGCCAGTAGTATAAGGACGGTTAGCAATCAGCCCCAGCATTTT. Residues: CASSIRTVSNQPQHF.

In its sample, this clonotype was seen many times. The chain recombines TRBV7-8 with TRBJ2-7, with TRBD1 matching over 7 bases. The J segment lost 2 bases and the V segment lost 5 bases, leaving 6 bases of the junction unmatched. The CDR3 runs 14 residues. Germline CDR1 SGHVS, CDR2 FQNEAQ. The CDR3 spells CASSKQGFTYEQYF. Here the CDR3 DNA reads TGTGCCAGCAGCAAACAGGGGTTTACCTACGAGCAGTACTTC.

This clonotype was counted only a few times. The chain joins TRBV7-3 to TRBJ2-1; 10 nucleotides align to TRBD2. In germline, CDR1 is SGHTA, CDR2 FQGTGA. The V segment lost 4 bases and the J segment 4 bases; nucleotides outside the gene matches: 4. The CDR3 length is 15 residues. Here the CDR3 reads CASSSASGGYNEQFF. CDR3 in DNA: TGTGCCAGCAGCTCCGCTAGCGGGGGTTACAATGAGCAGTTCTTC.

The V gene is TRBV6-1, the J gene TRBJ2-1; 9 bases align to TRBD2. This CDR3 region has 16 residues. Germline-derived CDR1 and CDR2 are MNHNS and SASEGT. Trimming at V came to 4 bases and at J to 10 bases, leaving 14 bases not matched to a gene. This chain's CDR3 is CASSGFSASGTGEQFF. CDR3 sequence (DNA): TGTGCCAGCAGTGGGTTCTCGGCTAGCGGGACGGGCGAGCAGTTCTTC.

This clonotype was seen a few times. V is TRBV28 and J is TRBJ2-7; 13 bases are shared with TRBD2. The CDR3 loop spans 17 amino acids. V gave up 6 bases and J gave up 3 bases; unmatched junction bases: 11. The germline CDR1 and CDR2 sequences are MDHEN and SYDVKM. Written as DNA, the CDR3 is TGTGCCAGCAGAACCGGGACTAGCGGGATTTGGAGCTACGAGCAGTACTTC. This encodes CASRTGTSGIWSYEQYF.